This TCR beta chain was retrieved from a study of regulatory T cells in long-lasting Graves disease. This CDR3 spans 14 amino acids. Trimming removed 5 bases from V and 1 base from J, with 11 bases in between. To make TCR beta libraries, researchers used iRepertoire HTBI primers and Arm-PCR of CDR3 regions. TCRdb reprocessed the multiplex PCR reads with MiXCR, giving one entry per CDR3 protein. The sample lists approximately 690,000 distinct CDR3 sequences; about 32% were seen once. Time point specified: persistent/refractory GD, antithyroid drugs over 5 years with positive TRAb. TCR sequences were obtained from RNA taken from PBMCs.

This chain joins TRBV12-3 or TRBV12-4 and TRBJ1-1; D not resolved. Sample: peripheral blood mononuclear cells (PBMCs), taken when the disease was refractory, from a patient treated with antithyroid drugs. The sequence was collected from a female donor with Graves disease. CDR3 residues: CASSPKTTNTEAFF. The DNA of the CDR3 is TGTGCCAGCAGTCCGAAGACAACGAACACTGAAGCTTTCTTT.